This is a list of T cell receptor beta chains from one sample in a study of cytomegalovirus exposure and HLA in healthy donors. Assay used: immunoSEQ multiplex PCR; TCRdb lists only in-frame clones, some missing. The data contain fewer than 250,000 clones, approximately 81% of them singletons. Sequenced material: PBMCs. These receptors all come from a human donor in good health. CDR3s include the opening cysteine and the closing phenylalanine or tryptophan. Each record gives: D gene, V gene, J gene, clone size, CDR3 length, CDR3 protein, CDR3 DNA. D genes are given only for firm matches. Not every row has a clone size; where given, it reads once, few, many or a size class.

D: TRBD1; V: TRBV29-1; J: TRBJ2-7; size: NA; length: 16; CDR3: CSVRKPGQGRPYEQYF; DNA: TGCAGCGTGCGCAAACCGGGACAGGGGCGCCCCTACGAGCAGTACTTC
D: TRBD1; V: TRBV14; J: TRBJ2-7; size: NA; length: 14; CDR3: CASSQTGQGGEQYF; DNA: TGTGCCAGCAGCCAAACGGGACAGGGAGGCGAGCAGTACTTC
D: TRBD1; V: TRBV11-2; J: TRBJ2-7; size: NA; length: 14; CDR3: CASSLDRQGDEQYF; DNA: TGTGCCAGCAGCTTAGATAGACAGGGGGACGAGCAGTACTTC
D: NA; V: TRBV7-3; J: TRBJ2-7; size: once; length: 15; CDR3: CASSPRDLPIYEQYF; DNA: TGTGCCAGCAGCCCCCGTGACTTACCGATCTACGAGCAGTACTTC
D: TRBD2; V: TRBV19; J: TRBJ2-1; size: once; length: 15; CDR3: CASSLERGLRNEQFF; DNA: TGTGCCAGTAGTCTCGAGCGGGGACTTAGGAATGAGCAGTTCTTC
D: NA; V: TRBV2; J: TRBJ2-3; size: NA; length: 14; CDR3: CARKGLADTDTQYF; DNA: TGTGCCAGAAAAGGGCTAGCAGACACAGATACGCAGTATTTT
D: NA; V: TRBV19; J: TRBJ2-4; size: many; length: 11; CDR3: CASVRGRNTYF; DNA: TGTGCCAGTGTCAGGGGCCGCAATACCTACTTC
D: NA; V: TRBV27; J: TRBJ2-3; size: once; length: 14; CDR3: CASSYLANTDTQYF; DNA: TGTGCCAGCAGTTACCTAGCAAACACAGATACGCAGTATTTT
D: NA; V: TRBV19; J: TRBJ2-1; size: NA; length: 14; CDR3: CASSIGTLEGEQFF; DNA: TGTGCCAGTAGTATAGGGACTCTAGAGGGTGAGCAGTTCTTC
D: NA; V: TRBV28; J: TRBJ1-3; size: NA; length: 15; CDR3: CASSSPGDSGNTIYF; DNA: TGTGCCAGCAGTTCCCCGGGGGATTCTGGAAACACCATATATTTT
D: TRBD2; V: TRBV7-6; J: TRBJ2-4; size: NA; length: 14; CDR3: CASSSGTSANIQYF; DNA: TGTGCCAGCAGCTCCGGGACTAGCGCCAACATTCAGTACTTC
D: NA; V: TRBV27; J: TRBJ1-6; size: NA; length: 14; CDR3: CASRLTQGNSPLHF; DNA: TGTGCCAGCAGACTCACTCAGGGGAATTCACCCCTCCACTTT
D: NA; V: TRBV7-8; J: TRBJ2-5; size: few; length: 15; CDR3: CASSPRRGATETQYF; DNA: TGTGCCAGCAGCCCCCGCCGGGGAGCGACGGAGACCCAGTACTTC
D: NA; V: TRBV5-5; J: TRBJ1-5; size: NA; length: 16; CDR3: CASSLGPEVSNQPQHF; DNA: TGTGCCAGCAGCTTGGGTCCAGAGGTTAGCAATCAGCCCCAGCATTTT
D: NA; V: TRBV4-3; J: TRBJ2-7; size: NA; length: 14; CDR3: CASSQAETTYEQYF; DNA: TGCGCCAGCAGCCAAGCGGAGACTACCTACGAGCAGTACTTC
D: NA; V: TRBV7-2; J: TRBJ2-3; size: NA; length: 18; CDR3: CASSPTRRGLLPTDTQYF; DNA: TGTGCCAGCAGCCCCACCCGTAGGGGCCTCCTCCCGACAGATACGCAGTATTTT
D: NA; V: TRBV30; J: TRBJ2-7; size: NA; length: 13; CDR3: CAWVQDGSYEQYF; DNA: TGTGCCTGGGTACAGGATGGCTCCTACGAGCAGTACTTC
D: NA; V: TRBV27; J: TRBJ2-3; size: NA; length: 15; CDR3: CASSLQGSFTDTQYF; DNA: TGTGCCAGCAGTTTACAGGGGTCTTTCACAGATACGCAGTATTTT